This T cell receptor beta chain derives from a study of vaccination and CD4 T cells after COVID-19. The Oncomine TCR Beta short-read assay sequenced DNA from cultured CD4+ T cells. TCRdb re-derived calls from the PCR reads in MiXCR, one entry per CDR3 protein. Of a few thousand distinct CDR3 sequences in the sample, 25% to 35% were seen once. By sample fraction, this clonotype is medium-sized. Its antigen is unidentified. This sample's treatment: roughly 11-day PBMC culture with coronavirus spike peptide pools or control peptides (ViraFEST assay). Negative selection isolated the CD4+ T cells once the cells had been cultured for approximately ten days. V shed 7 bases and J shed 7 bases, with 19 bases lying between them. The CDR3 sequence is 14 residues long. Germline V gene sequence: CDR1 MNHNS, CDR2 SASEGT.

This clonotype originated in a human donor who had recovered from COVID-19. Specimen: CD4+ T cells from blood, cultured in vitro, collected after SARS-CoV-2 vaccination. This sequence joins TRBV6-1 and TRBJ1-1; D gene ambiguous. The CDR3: CASISRPGGLEAFF. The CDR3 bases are TGTGCCAGCATTTCTAGACCTGGAGGTCTTGAAGCTTTCTTT.